The 32 T cell receptor beta chains presented below share a single source sample, sequenced in a study of T cell responses to AZD1222 COVID-19 vaccine. Produced via immunoSEQ multiplex PCR; TCRdb's table is partial and in-frame only. The data hold over 150,000 clones, with 87% observed a single time. Sequenced here: peripheral blood, sampled on day 0 of AZD1222 vaccination. These receptors came from an adult in good health.

CDR3 nucleotide sequence: TGCGCCAGCAGCCCCTCACGGTCTGGGGGCTACACCTTC. The encoded protein is CASSPSRSGGYTF. This chain uses TRBV4-1 with TRBJ1-2, with unresolved D. Germline V gene data show CDR1 as MGHRA and CDR2 as YSYEKL. V was shortened by 4 bases and J by 8 bases, with 14 bases between the two germline ends. The CDR3 sequence is 13 residues long.

V is TRBV5-1 and J is TRBJ2-7; D not resolved. The CDR3 consists of 14 residues. In germline, CDR1 is SGHRS, CDR2 YFSETQ. Between the trimmed V and J ends, which lost 3 bases and 2 bases, there was a span of 12 bases. CDR3 DNA sequence: TGCGCCAGCAGCTCTCAACGATCCCCCTACGAGCAGTACTTC. It specifies CASSSQRSPYEQYF. Combining the CDR3 with reference TRBV5-1 and TRBJ2-7 gives the whole variable domain KAGVTQTPRYLIKTRGQQVTLSCSPISGHRSVSWYQQTPGQGLQFLFEYFSETQRNKGNFPGRFSGRQFSNSRSEMNVSTLELGDSALYLCASSSQRSPYEQYFGPGTRLTVT.

The rearrangement links TRBV19 to TRBJ1-5; TRBD1 aligns across 8 bases. Trimming took 7 bases from V and 7 from J; bases not matched to a gene: 6. The CDR3 length is 13 residues. The germline V gene encodes CDR1 LNHDA and CDR2 SQIVND (reference sequence). In DNA, the CDR3 is TGTGCCAGTACAGACAGGGGCGGACAGCCCCAGCATTTT. Translated: CASTDRGGQPQHF. The entire variable domain, with the rest obtained from reference TRBV19 and TRBJ1-5, is as follows: DGGITQSPKYLFRKEGQNVTLSCEQNLNHDAMYWYRQDPGQGLRLIYYSQIVNDFQKGDIAEGYSVSREKKESFPLTVTSAQKNPTAFYLCASTDRGGQPQHFGDGTRLSIL.

The V and J genes are TRBV28 and TRBJ1-2, with D tentatively TRBD1 (5 bases). CDR1 and CDR2 (germline): MDHEN, SYDVKM. Deletions cut 4 bases from V and 4 bases from J, with 13 bases between. This CDR3 is 14 amino acids long. CDR3 in DNA: TGTGCCAGCAGTTCTGCAGGGTCAGGCTATGGCTACACCTTC. Protein sequence: CASSSAGSGYGYTF.

The chain links TRBV21-1 to TRBJ2-2; the table names TRBD1, a call not compared with the DNA. TRBV21-1 counts as a pseudogene. The CDR3 runs to 19 residues. The CDR3 region is CASSKARMGTGGSAGELFF. As DNA, the CDR3 is TGTGCCAGCAGCAAAGCGCGTATGGGGACAGGGGGATCCGCCGGGGAGCTGTTTTTT.

V usage is TRBV19 and J usage is TRBJ2-3; D is perhaps TRBD1 (5 bases). The CDR3 totals 12 residues. V lost 3 bases and J 10 bases, leaving 11 bases between the germline ends. Germline loops: CDR1 LNHDA, CDR2 SQIVND (reference sequence). As DNA, the CDR3 is TGTGCCAGTAGTATGGGGCAGGGATCGCAGTATTTT. Protein sequence: CASSMGQGSQYF.

The genes are TRBV6-5 and TRBJ2-7; D may be TRBD1 (5 bases). Germline V gives CDR1 MNHEY, CDR2 SVGAGI. The CDR3 is 13 residues long. The ends were cut back, 3 bases at V and 2 bases at J, with 8 bases in the middle. The CDR3 DNA follows: TGTGCCAGCAGTTATACAGGCCCCTACGAGCAGTACTTC. Residues: CASSYTGPYEQYF.

This clone was counted a few times. The chain has TRBV21-1 and TRBJ1-4. TRBV21-1 is described as a pseudogene. CDR3 length: 13 residues. The CDR3, as DNA: TGTGCCAGGCTCGGATGCTTTAATGAAAAACTGTTTTTT. Protein: CARLGCFNEKLFF.

This chain uses TRBV30 with TRBJ1-5; D remains ambiguous. Looked up from germline, CDR1 is GTSNPN and CDR2 is SVGIG (reference sequence). The CDR3 has 16 amino acids. Trimming cost V 0 bases and J 4 bases, with 16 bases left between them. The CDR3 region is CAWSVRGSFLNQPQHF. CDR3 DNA: TGTGCCTGGAGTGTACGTGGCAGTTTTCTGAATCAGCCCCAGCATTTT.

The gene calls are TRBV27 and TRBJ1-2, with D uncertain. This CDR3 contains 14 residues. V lost 6 bases to trimming and J lost 4 bases, with 15 bases between them. Germline lookup yields CDR1 MNHEY and CDR2 SMNVEV (reference sequence). The chain's CDR3 is CASRPSGKGYGYTF. The CDR3 coding sequence is TGTGCCAGCAGGCCATCCGGGAAAGGCTATGGCTACACCTTC.

V usage is TRBV24-1 and J usage is TRBJ2-3; D is tentatively TRBD1 or TRBD2 (5 bases each). The V end was cut by 2 bases, the J end by 0 bases, with 8 bases between. Germline loops: CDR1 KGHDR, CDR2 SFDVKD. This CDR3 region has 15 residues. DNA of the CDR3: TGTGCCACCAGTGATTATCGGGGCAGCACAGATACGCAGTATTTT. Residues: CATSDYRGSTDTQYF.

This clone was seen a few times. The rearrangement links TRBV5-1 to TRBJ1-1; D unclear. The V and J ends lost 4 bases and 1 base respectively, with 8 bases between them. CDR1 and CDR2 from the germline V gene are SGHRS and YFSETQ. The CDR3 is 13 amino acids. The CDR3 loop reads CASSRNRNTEAFF. DNA for the CDR3: TGCGCCAGCAGCCGCAACAGGAACACTGAAGCTTTCTTT.

This clone has just a few counts. The genes are TRBV7-9 and TRBJ2-1; TRBD2 matches at 8 bases. The CDR3 is 15 amino acids. Germline loops: CDR1 SEHNR, CDR2 FQNEAQ (reference sequence). Trimming removed 8 bases from V and 4 bases from J; junction bases left unmatched: 10. This chain's CDR3 is CASRWAVAGYNEQFF. Written as DNA, the CDR3 is TGTGCCAGCCGCTGGGCTGTAGCGGGGTACAATGAGCAGTTCTTC.

The CDR3 DNA reads as TGCGCCAGCAGCCCGGACCCAACCCTGAACACTGAAGCTTTCTTT. This codes for CASSPDPTLNTEAFF. This chain links TRBV5-1 with TRBJ1-1, with D uncertain. This CDR3 is built from 15 residues. Trimming stripped 4 bases from V and 0 bases from J, with 13 bases between. Germline CDR1 reads SGHRS; CDR2 reads YFSETQ.

The chain has TRBV14 and TRBJ1-2; D remains ambiguous. This CDR3 has 13 amino acids. CDR1 and CDR2 from the germline V gene are SGHDN and FVKESK. Deletions cut 1 base from V and 6 bases from J, with 9 bases between. The CDR3 here is CASSQALYNGYTF. The CDR3 DNA reads as TGTGCCAGCAGCCAAGCCCTCTACAATGGCTACACCTTC.

The chain recombines TRBV30 with TRBJ2-7, with 7 bases fitting TRBD1. The CDR3 contains 13 residues. The germline gives CDR1 GTSNPN, CDR2 SVGIG (reference sequence). V dropped 3 bases and J dropped 2; count of bases not matched to a gene: 4. The CDR3 region is CAWRKDRPYEQYF. CDR3 in DNA: TGTGCCTGGAGAAAGGACAGGCCCTACGAGCAGTACTTC.

The chain couples TRBV30 to TRBJ2-1; a possible D gene is TRBD2 (5 bases). Trimming stripped 6 bases from V and 4 bases from J, with 16 bases between. The CDR3 length is 14 residues. Germline V gene sequence: CDR1 GTSNPN, CDR2 SVGIG (reference sequence). Written as DNA, the CDR3 is TGTGCCTGCCTCGGGAACCGCGTGTACAATGAGCAGTTCTTC. Encoded protein: CACLGNRVYNEQFF.

The chain uses TRBV4-1 and TRBJ1-6, with D possibly matching TRBD1 (5 bases). Germline V gene data show CDR1 as MGHRA and CDR2 as YSYEKL. The length of the CDR3 is 12 residues. V dropped 0 bases and J dropped 14 bases, with 8 bases sitting between them. The CDR3 coding sequence is TGCGCCAGCAGCCAAGATCAAGGGGCCCTCCACTTT. This gives the protein CASSQDQGALHF.

The V call is TRBV7-9, the J call TRBJ1-4, with D uncertain. In germline, CDR1 is SEHNR, CDR2 FQNEAQ (reference sequence). The V end lost 5 bases, the J end lost 0 bases, and 13 bases lay between the germline ends. This CDR3 has 16 amino acids. CDR3 region: CASSPRGFPTNEKLFF. The DNA for the CDR3 is TGTGCCAGCAGCCCCCGGGGATTCCCAACTAATGAAAAACTGTTTTTT. Complete variable domain (other parts from reference TRBV7-9 and TRBJ1-4): DTGVSQNPRHKITKRGQNVTFRCDPISEHNRLYWYRQTLGQGPEFLTYFQNEAQLEKSRLLSDRFSAERPKGSFSTLEIQRTEQGDSAMYLCASSPRGFPTNEKLFFGSGTQLSVL.

The CDR3 nucleotides are TGTGCCAGCAGCTTCGGGGACAACACTGAAGCTTTCTTT. It encodes CASSFGDNTEAFF. The chain employs TRBV5-5 and TRBJ1-1; TRBD1 might be the D (5 bases). The V end lost 2 bases, the J end lost 2 bases, and 7 bases lay between the germline ends. Per the germline V gene, CDR1 is SGHKS and CDR2 is YYEKEE (reference sequence). The CDR3 spans 13 residues.

The chain is built from TRBV10-2 and TRBJ1-6; D might be TRBD1 (6 bases). Trimming took off 3 bases at V and 11 bases at J, with 11 bases between the two ends. The CDR3 length is 13 residues. The germline V gene has CDR1 WSHSY and CDR2 SAAADI. For the CDR3, the DNA is TGCGCCAGCAGTGAACAGGGAATGACACCCCTCCACTTT. Its protein product is CASSEQGMTPLHF.

This clone was detected a few times. The rearrangement uses TRBV30 and TRBJ1-1; D unclear. The V end was cut by 2 bases, the J end by 1 base, with 8 bases between. The CDR3 sequence is 13 residues long. Germline V CDR1 and CDR2: GTSNPN, SVGIG (reference sequence). Written as DNA, the CDR3 is TGTGCCTGGAGTATAGATACGAACACTGAAGCTTTCTTT. Protein sequence: CAWSIDTNTEAFF.

The genes are TRBV5-1 and TRBJ2-3; 8 positions agree with TRBD2. The V and J ends lost 4 bases and 2 bases, in that order; junction bases with no gene match: 12. CDR1 is SGHRS, CDR2 YFSETQ, per germline. CDR3 length: 17 amino acids. The DNA of the CDR3 is TGCGCCAGCAGCGGAACGCTAGCGGGCGGGACCACAGATACGCAGTATTTT. It translates to CASSGTLAGGTTDTQYF. Combining the CDR3 with reference TRBV5-1 and TRBJ2-3 gives the whole variable domain KAGVTQTPRYLIKTRGQQVTLSCSPISGHRSVSWYQQTPGQGLQFLFEYFSETQRNKGNFPGRFSGRQFSNSRSEMNVSTLELGDSALYLCASSGTLAGGTTDTQYFGPGTRLTVL.

V is TRBV14 and J is TRBJ2-5; 9 positions agree with TRBD1. The germline gives CDR1 SGHDN, CDR2 FVKESK. The length of the CDR3 is 14 residues. V gave up 6 bases and J gave up 7 bases; unmatched junction bases: 9. CDR3 in amino acids: CASSRTGVFGTQYF. CDR3 DNA: TGTGCCAGCAGTCGGACAGGGGTTTTTGGGACCCAGTACTTC.

CDR3 region: CASSQGSGRARSSTDTQYF. In nucleotides, the CDR3 is TGCGCCAGCAGCCAAGGTTCGGGGAGGGCCAGGTCTAGCACAGATACGCAGTATTTT. V gene TRBV4-1 combines with J gene TRBJ2-3; 7 positions match TRBD2. Germline CDR1 MGHRA, CDR2 YSYEKL. The CDR3 runs to 19 residues. The V and J ends lost 1 base and 0 bases, in that order; junction bases with no gene match: 13.

The rearrangement links TRBV18 to TRBJ1-5; D is unclear. Germline V lookup: CDR1 KGHSH, CDR2 LQKENI. The length of the CDR3 is 14 residues. Trimming left V 2 bases short and J 3 bases short, with 8 bases between. The CDR3 nucleotides read TGTGCCAGCTCACCAGCAGGCCTCAATCAGCCCCAGCATTTT. Residues: CASSPAGLNQPQHF.

CDR3 region: CASSGSQETQYF. The CDR3 nucleotides are TGTGCCAGCAGTGGGAGCCAAGAGACCCAGTACTTC. The chain uses TRBV12-3 or TRBV12-4 and TRBJ2-5, with TRBD2 as a possible D gene (5 bases). The germline V and J ends were trimmed by 5 bases and 1 base, with 5 bases remaining between them. This CDR3 has 12 residues.

Regarding this clone: Other DNA variants within this sample encode the same CDR3. The chain links TRBV27 to TRBJ1-4, with a possible D match to TRBD1 (5 bases). Trimming took 3 bases from V and 3 from J, leaving 8 bases between them. This CDR3 is 14 amino acids long. Looked up from germline, CDR1 is MNHEY and CDR2 is SMNVEV (reference sequence). The CDR3 DNA sequence: TGTGCCAGCAGTTTTGCGGGGGCTAATGAAAAACTGTTTTTT. Translated, it gives CASSFAGANEKLFF.

This clone was counted only a few times. The J gene is TRBJ2-2, the V gene TRBV27; weak D call: TRBD2 (5 bases). The CDR3 covers 15 residues. V was cut by 8 bases and J by 6 bases, with 19 bases left in between. The germline V gene has CDR1 MNHEY and CDR2 SMNVEV (reference sequence). The CDR3 here is CASRRGQNAPGELFF. CDR3 in DNA: TGTGCCAGCCGTCGCGGGCAGAACGCACCCGGGGAGCTGTTTTTT.

This clone is a singleton in its sample. The chain uses TRBV15 and TRBJ2-7, with D maybe TRBD1 (5 bases). Trimming took 9 bases from V and 2 from J, leaving 11 bases between them. CDR1 is LNHNV, CDR2 YYDKDF, per germline (reference sequence). The CDR3 is made up of 12 amino acids. The CDR3 sequence is CATSRQTYEQYF. The CDR3 DNA reads TGTGCCACTTCGAGACAGACCTACGAGCAGTACTTC.

This clone was found once. The genes are TRBV30 and TRBJ2-7; no clear D gene. This CDR3 has 13 amino acids. The germline V gene has CDR1 GTSNPN and CDR2 SVGIG (reference sequence). The V and J ends lost 0 bases and 1 base respectively, with 7 bases between them. CDR3 sequence (DNA): TGTGCCTGGAGTGTAACGCCTTCCTACGAGCAGTACTTC. Residues: CAWSVTPSYEQYF.

The gene calls are TRBV27 and TRBJ2-1; 10 bases align to TRBD1. Trimming at V came to 6 bases and at J to 7 bases, leaving 6 bases not matched to a gene. The germline gives CDR1 MNHEY, CDR2 SMNVEV (reference sequence). The CDR3 length is 14 residues. The CDR3 coding sequence is TGTGCCAGCAGCGACAGGGGGCGGAGAAATGAGCAGTTCTTC. Translated: CASSDRGRRNEQFF.